Given below is one T cell receptor beta chain in context. The specificity of this receptor is unknown. One base away there is no much larger clone; base qualities are not given. This entry comes from a study of radiotherapy plus CTLA-4 blockade in lung cancer (dated by TCRdb to the late 2010s). Regarding the complete study: Objective responses were observed in 15% to 20% of enrolled patients, and disease control was achieved in approximately 29%.

What the work shows at the level of the full study, not this receptor alone: Early dynamic changes in blood T cell clones, together with increased serum interferon-beta after radiation, were reported as the strongest predictors of response. TCR clones derived from tumors expanded in peripheral blood after treatment with radiotherapy and ipilimumab.

V is clipped by 5 bases and J by 7 bases, and the sequence between their germline boundaries is 14 bases long. From its cysteine to its phenylalanine, the CDR3 spans 13 amino acids. Only the CDR3 DNA stays, 39 bases, in frame from base 1. CDR1 and CDR2 are read off the germline V gene (reference sequence) as LNHDA and SQIVND. In this study, focal radiation therapy paired with CTLA-4 blockade (ipilimumab) was tested in patients who had chemo-refractory metastatic non-small-cell lung cancer. Library generation was performed with the immunoSEQ multiplex PCR assay. TCRdb took over this immuneACCESS table, retaining in-frame rearrangements with V and J assigned. Such tables are incomplete; in checked studies, under half of the missing clones stem from an unresolved V gene, and the remainder is unexplained. This sample is represented by 95,000 to 150,000 clones; around 90% of them were singletons. The ten largest clones take up 5.5% to 8.5% of the sample.

The rearranged segments are TRBV19 and TRBJ1-2, and TRBD1 may be the D gene, going by 6 matching bases. The clonotype was recovered from a human donor with non-small cell lung cancer that progressed on radiotherapy plus ipilimumab. Sequencing used peripheral blood, obtained from a patient treated with radiotherapy plus ipilimumab. The base sequence is TGTGCCAGTAGTGCCCAGGGGACGGGTGGCTACACCTTC. The resulting protein is CASSAQGTGGYTF.